This T cell receptor beta chain was observed in a study of regulatory T cells in long-lasting Graves disease. Study conclusions and caveats: When disease was persistent, TRBV28, TRBJ1-2 and TRBJ2-5 were the favored segments.

This clonotype came up many times. No antigen is known for it. V shed 3 bases and J shed 7 bases, with 19 bases lying between them. Germline assignment: CDR1 MDHEN and CDR2 SYDVKM. This CDR3 has 15 residues. Described time point: persistent/refractory GD, antithyroid drugs over 5 years with positive TRAb. From PBMCs, RNA was extracted and then used to make the TCR library. CDR3-region Arm-PCR and iRepertoire HTBI primers produced the TCR beta libraries. TCRdb re-called the multiplex PCR reads with MiXCR, one entry per CDR3 protein. The table lists under 500,000 distinct CDR3 sequences, less than 25% of them singletons.

This TCR came from a female donor with Graves disease. Sequenced here: peripheral blood mononuclear cells (PBMCs), sampled when the disease was refractory, from a patient treated with antithyroid drugs. The chain uses TRBV28 and TRBJ2-7; D is undetermined. CDR3 nucleotides: TGTGCCAGCAGTTTTGGCGCTACGGTTCCTACGGAGCAGTACTTC. It specifies CASSFGATVPTEQYF.